This T cell receptor (beta chain) was profiled in a study of T cells in Graves' hyperthyroidism and ophthalmopathy. Broader study findings: Blood held most thyroid clonotypes expanded above 0.001 frequency.

At least ten counts were recorded for this clonotype. Its antigen remains unknown. Amplification of TCR beta CDR3 regions used RNA as the template. HTBI primers drove first-round RT-PCR of the TCR CDR3. TCRdb reprocessed the multiplex PCR reads with MiXCR, giving one entry per CDR3 protein. The sample records roughly 580,000 distinct CDR3 sequences, about 14% being singletons. Used for diagnoses were clinical symptoms, serum thyroxine and TRAb, thyroid ultrasound and orbital computed tomography. Germline V gene sequence: CDR1 MDHEN, CDR2 SYDVKM. Trimming stripped 8 bases from V and 7 bases from J, with 21 bases between. The CDR3 loop spans 15 amino acids.

This sequence joins TRBV28 and TRBJ1-5; D is possibly TRBD1 (6 bases). What was sequenced was blood. This receptor was taken from a woman aged 30 to 39 with Graves' hyperthyroidism that later progressed to Graves' ophthalmopathy. CDR3 coding DNA: TGTGCCAGCCGGGGCCGGGACACCAACTCCCAGCCCCAGCATTTT. It yields the protein CASRGRDTNSQPQHF.